The following is a T cell receptor (beta chain) sequence with its context. Its antigen is as yet unknown. The sample is drawn from a study of T cell responses to AZD1222 COVID-19 vaccine. Profiled with immunoSEQ multiplex PCR; TCRdb holds only in-frame clones, not every one. The data contain roughly 170,000 clones, around 94% of them singletons. Study-wide findings and caveats: Spike-wide vaccine-associated CD4 TCRs dominated at 160-218 and 743-854. It should be noted that donors were predominantly white British and more often female, and clonal diversity was possibly underestimated. The breadth and depth of Spike-specific TCRs increased once two AZD1222 doses had been given.

CDR3 length: 14 residues. The germline V and J ends were trimmed by 5 bases and 7 bases, with 15 bases remaining between them. CDR1 is LNHDA and CDR2 is SQIVND in the germline V gene (reference sequence). This TCR came from an adult in good health. The chain links TRBV19 to TRBJ2-1, with D possibly TRBD2 on 6 matching bases. The input for sequencing was peripheral blood, taken on day 0 of AZD1222 vaccination. CDR3 DNA: TGTGCCAGTAGTTTTGGCGGGGTTAGTAATGAGCAGTTCTTC. Encoded protein: CASSFGGVSNEQFF.